This T cell receptor beta chain was recovered during a study of CD8 T cells in ankylosing spondylitis. Study findings and constraints: Seemingly characteristic of ankylosing spondylitis blood was a TCR beta motif consisting of eight highly homologous variants.

Germline loops: CDR1 SGHTA, CDR2 FQGNSA. This CDR3 is 15 amino acids long. V gave up 1 base and J gave up 0 bases, with 7 bases separating them. TCRdb called the 5' RACE reads again in MiXCR, with one record for every CDR3 protein. The table lists about 400,000 distinct CDR3 sequences, roughly 22% of them singletons. This clonotype has a handful of counts. Its matching antigen is unknown. The sample taken for sequencing was blood, either unsorted or a sorted T cell fraction (not recorded which). This sequence was found in a male donor with ankylosing spondylitis or in good health (not recorded which). The chain recombines TRBV7-2 with TRBJ1-5, with D unresolved. The CDR3 loop is CASSLGHYSNQPQHF. The CDR3 DNA sequence: TGTGCCAGCAGCTTAGGGCACTATAGCAATCAGCCCCAGCATTTT.